The 21 T cell receptor beta chains presented below share a single source sample, sequenced in a study of T cell changes during pregnancy in multiple sclerosis. Using immunoSEQ multiplex PCR, the repertoire was profiled, and TCRdb retains in-frame clones only, with some absent. The sample records about 31,000 clones, about 87% being singletons. The input for sequencing was CD8+ T cells from peripheral blood mononuclear cells, taken in the first trimester of pregnancy. All receptors derive from a female donor with multiple sclerosis, enrolled in a pregnancy study.

V is TRBV4-1 and J is TRBJ1-1, with 9 bases matching TRBD1. The CDR3 loop spans 15 amino acids. Germline CDR1 is MGHRA and CDR2 is YSYEKL. The junction had 9 bases not matched to a gene; V was cut back by 4 bases and J by 6 bases. This CDR3 reads CASSPGQGKFAEAFF. The CDR3, as DNA: TGCGCCAGCAGCCCAGGACAGGGGAAGTTCGCTGAAGCTTTCTTT.

This rearrangement joins TRBV7-9 to TRBJ1-2; D remains unclear. The V gene lost 4 bases and the J gene lost 3 bases, with 24 bases spanning the gap. The CDR3 spans 18 residues. Germline values: CDR1 SEHNR, CDR2 FQNEAQ (reference sequence). CDR3 coding DNA: TGTGCCAGCAGCTACCCGCCCCGGTCCAAACCCATGGACTATGGCTACACCTTC. It specifies CASSYPPRSKPMDYGYTF.

The chain has TRBV4-2 and TRBJ2-1; a weak D match, TRBD1 (5 bases). V was clipped by 4 bases and J by 15 bases, with 16 bases between them. Per germline, CDR1 LGHNA and CDR2 YNFKEQ. The CDR3 consists of 12 residues. CDR3 nucleotide sequence: TGTGCCAGCAGCCCGGACACGTTCATTCTGTTCTTC. Its protein product is CASSPDTFILFF.

Only one count was recorded for this clone. V usage is TRBV7-3 and J usage is TRBJ2-5; 13 nucleotides agree with TRBD2. After removal of 5 bases from V and 4 bases from J, the junction contained 13 bases not matched to a gene. CDR1 SGHTA and CDR2 FQGTGA come from the germline V gene. This CDR3 has 18 amino acids. CDR3 sequence: CASSPGTSGVGLGETQYF. Written as DNA, the CDR3 is TGTGCCAGCAGCCCCGGGACTAGCGGGGTAGGGTTAGGAGAGACCCAGTACTTC.

As DNA, the CDR3 is TGTGCCAGCAGCGCATTCGACAGGGATTCTTACAATGAGCAGTTCTTC. Its protein is CASSAFDRDSYNEQFF. This sequence joins TRBV5-6 and TRBJ2-1; 7 bases line up with TRBD1. Trimming at V came to 4 bases and at J to 4 bases, leaving 11 bases not matched to a gene. The CDR3 is 16 amino acids. In germline, CDR1 is SGHDT, CDR2 YYEEEE.

The genes are TRBV6-5 and TRBJ2-7; 11 bases align to TRBD2. V was clipped by 1 base and J by 5 bases; unmatched bases: 7. The CDR3 runs 16 residues. Germline V gives CDR1 MNHEY, CDR2 SVGAGI. CDR3 sequence: CASSYWASGGTDEQYF. CDR3 DNA sequence: TGTGCCAGCAGTTACTGGGCTAGCGGGGGGACCGACGAGCAGTACTTC.

This chain links TRBV7-3 with TRBJ2-3; TRBD1 matches at 9 bases. The V and J ends lost 5 bases and 3 bases, in that order; junction bases with no gene match: 6. The CDR3 covers 15 residues. Germline assignment: CDR1 SGHTA and CDR2 FQGTGA. This CDR3 is CASSHTGGATDTQYF. Here the CDR3 DNA reads TGTGCCAGCAGCCATACAGGGGGCGCGACAGATACGCAGTATTTT.

This clone has a single count. The V call is TRBV27, the J call TRBJ2-7, with no clear D. The CDR3 extends over 14 amino acids. CDR1 is MNHEY and CDR2 is SMNVEV in the germline V gene (reference sequence). Trimming cost V 3 bases and J 6 bases, with 15 bases left between them. CDR3 coding DNA: TGTGCCAGCAGTTTGTCCTCCTCCGGTCTCGAGCAGTACTTC. Its protein is CASSLSSSGLEQYF.

The genes are TRBV7-9 and TRBJ2-7; TRBD1 is a possible D gene (5 bases). Germline V lookup: CDR1 SEHNR, CDR2 FQNEAQ (reference sequence). The V and J ends lost 5 bases and 6 bases respectively, with 11 bases between them. The CDR3 consists of 12 residues. The chain's CDR3 is CASSPDSTEQYF. The CDR3 DNA reads TGTGCCAGCAGCCCCGACAGTACCGAGCAGTACTTC.

V gene TRBV30 combines with J gene TRBJ1-2, with D perhaps matching TRBD1 (5 bases). This CDR3 region has 13 residues. The germline gives CDR1 GTSNPN, CDR2 SVGIG (reference sequence). The V end was cut by 6 bases, the J end by 4 bases, with 15 bases between. CDR3 loop: CACTQGVFYGYTF. CDR3 nucleotide sequence: TGTGCCTGTACGCAGGGTGTTTTCTATGGCTACACCTTC.

The chain recombines TRBV7-5 with TRBJ2-1; the table's D call, TRBD2, has no DNA check behind it. TRBV7-5 constitutes a pseudogene. The CDR3 contains 19 residues. The CDR3 DNA reads TGTGCCAGAAGCTCAGGCGGGACTAGCGGGGGGAGCTCCTACAATGAGCAGTTCTTC. The encoded protein is CARSSGGTSGGSSYNEQFF.

V gene TRBV27 combines with J gene TRBJ2-7, with 14 bases matching TRBD2. V was clipped by 5 bases and J by 5 bases; unmatched bases: 5. Looked up from germline, CDR1 is MNHEY and CDR2 is SMNVEV (reference sequence). The CDR3 spans 15 residues. This CDR3 reads CASSPGLAGAHEQYF. CDR3 sequence (DNA): TGTGCCAGCAGTCCGGGACTAGCGGGAGCCCACGAGCAGTACTTC.

The genes are TRBV7-3 and TRBJ2-3; TRBD2 matches at 10 bases. The CDR3 spans 15 residues. Trimming took 5 bases from V and 6 from J; bases not matched to a gene: 8. Germline lookup yields CDR1 SGHTA and CDR2 FQGTGA. The CDR3 loop is CASSAVAGGGDTQYF. For the CDR3, the DNA is TGTGCCAGCAGCGCAGTAGCGGGAGGAGGGGATACGCAGTATTTT.

This chain connects TRBV13 to TRBJ2-7, with 8 bases identical to TRBD2. Germline CDR1 is PRHDT and CDR2 is FYEKMQ (reference sequence). The CDR3 extends over 15 amino acids. V dropped 1 base and J dropped 6; count of bases not matched to a gene: 8. The CDR3 region has the DNA TGTGCCAGCAGCTTAGCGACTGGACTAGCAGTCGAGCAGTACTTC. Protein product: CASSLATGLAVEQYF.

This chain links TRBV4-1 with TRBJ1-1; no clear D. V dropped 1 base and J dropped 3 bases, with 12 bases sitting between them. Germline V gene data show CDR1 as MGHRA and CDR2 as YSYEKL. This CDR3 contains 15 residues. The CDR3: CASSQGRSGDTEAFF. Written as DNA, the CDR3 is TGCGCCAGCAGCCAAGGAAGGAGCGGGGACACTGAAGCTTTCTTT.

V gene TRBV19 combines with J gene TRBJ2-1, with TRBD2 as a possible D gene (6 bases). This CDR3 has 15 amino acids. V dropped 3 bases and J dropped 3 bases, with 12 bases sitting between them. Germline-derived CDR1 and CDR2 are LNHDA and SQIVND (reference sequence). The CDR3 region has the DNA TGTGCCAGTAGTATGGCGCCCGGGGGCTACAATGAGCAGTTCTTC. Residues: CASSMAPGGYNEQFF.

V and J are TRBV6-4 and TRBJ2-1; 12 bases are a match to TRBD2. Germline V gives CDR1 MRHNA, CDR2 SNTAGT. The ends lost 6 bases at V and 3 bases at J; junction bases unmatched: 3. This CDR3 has 15 residues. The CDR3 protein is CASSRLAGDYNEQFF. CDR3 DNA sequence: TGTGCCAGCAGCCGACTAGCGGGAGACTACAATGAGCAGTTCTTC.

This CDR3 is CASGYRGRNQPQHF. The CDR3 nucleotides are TGTGCCAGCGGATACAGGGGCCGCAATCAGCCCCAGCATTTT. This sequence joins TRBV28 and TRBJ1-5; TRBD1 agrees at 7 bases. The J segment lost 2 bases and the V segment lost 8 bases, leaving 6 bases of the junction unmatched. The CDR3 runs to 14 residues. Germline CDR1 reads MDHEN; CDR2 reads SYDVKM.

The gene calls are TRBV6-1 and TRBJ2-7, with 10 positions matching TRBD1. Germline CDR1 reads MNHNS; CDR2 reads SASEGT. The CDR3 is made up of 12 amino acids. V lost 8 bases to trimming and J lost 6 bases; unmatched junction nucleotides: 4. In DNA, the CDR3 is TGTGCCAGCGGGACAGGGGTGTCCGAGCAGTACTTC. This sequence encodes CASGTGVSEQYF.

The chain has TRBV9 and TRBJ1-6, with TRBD1 matching over 9 bases. Germline loops: CDR1 SGDLS, CDR2 YYNGEE. The CDR3 runs 15 residues. V lost 0 bases and J lost 10; bases outside the gene matches: 5. The CDR3 is CASSVAGTGKSPLHF. The CDR3 nucleotides read TGTGCCAGCAGCGTAGCTGGGACAGGGAAATCACCCCTCCACTTT.

The chain joins TRBV28 to TRBJ2-2; D is perhaps TRBD2 (5 bases). Trimming stripped 7 bases from V and 1 base from J, with 10 bases between. This CDR3 has 14 amino acids. Germline V CDR1 and CDR2: MDHEN, SYDVKM. CDR3 region: CASTWGVNTGELFF. CDR3 coding DNA: TGTGCCAGCACCTGGGGAGTGAACACCGGGGAGCTGTTTTTT.